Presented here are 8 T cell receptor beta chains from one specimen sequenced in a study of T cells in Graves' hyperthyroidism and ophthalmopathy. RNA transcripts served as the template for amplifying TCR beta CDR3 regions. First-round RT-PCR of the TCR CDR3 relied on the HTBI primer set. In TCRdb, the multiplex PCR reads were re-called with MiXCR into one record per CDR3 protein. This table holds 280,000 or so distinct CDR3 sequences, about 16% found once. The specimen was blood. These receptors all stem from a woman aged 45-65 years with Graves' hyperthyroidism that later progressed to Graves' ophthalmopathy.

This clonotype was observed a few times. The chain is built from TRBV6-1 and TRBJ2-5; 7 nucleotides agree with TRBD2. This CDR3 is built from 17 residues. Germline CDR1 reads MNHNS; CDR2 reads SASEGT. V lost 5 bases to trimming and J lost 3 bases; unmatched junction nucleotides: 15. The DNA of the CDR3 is TGTGCCAGCAGTAGTACTAGACTAGCCTTAGGGAAAGAGACCCAGTACTTC. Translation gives CASSSTRLALGKETQYF.

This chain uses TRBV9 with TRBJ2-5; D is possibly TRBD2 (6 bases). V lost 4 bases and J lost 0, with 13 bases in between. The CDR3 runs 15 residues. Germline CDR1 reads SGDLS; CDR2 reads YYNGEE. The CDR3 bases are TGTGCCAGCAGCTTCCAGGGCGGGGACCAAGAGACCCAGTACTTC. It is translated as CASSFQGGDQETQYF.

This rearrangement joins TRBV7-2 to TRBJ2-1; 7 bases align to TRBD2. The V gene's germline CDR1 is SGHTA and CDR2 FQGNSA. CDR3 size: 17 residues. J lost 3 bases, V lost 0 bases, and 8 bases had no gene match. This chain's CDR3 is CASSLAEGWEGYNEQFF. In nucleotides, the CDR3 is TGTGCCAGCAGCTTAGCAGAGGGTTGGGAGGGCTACAATGAGCAGTTCTTC.

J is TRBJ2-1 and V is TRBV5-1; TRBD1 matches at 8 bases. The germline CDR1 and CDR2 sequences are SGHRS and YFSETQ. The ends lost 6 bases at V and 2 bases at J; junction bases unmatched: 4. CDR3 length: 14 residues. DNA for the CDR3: TGCGCCAGCACCCGACAGGGGACCTACAATGAGCAGTTCTTC. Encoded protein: CASTRQGTYNEQFF.

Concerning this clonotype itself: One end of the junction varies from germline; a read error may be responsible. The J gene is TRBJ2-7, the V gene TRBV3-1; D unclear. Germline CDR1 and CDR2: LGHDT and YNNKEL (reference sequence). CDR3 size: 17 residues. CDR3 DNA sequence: TGTGCCAGCAGTCCCCCCTTTTTCTCCTCCCTATCCTACGAGCAGTGCTTC. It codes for CASSPPFFSSLSYEQCF.

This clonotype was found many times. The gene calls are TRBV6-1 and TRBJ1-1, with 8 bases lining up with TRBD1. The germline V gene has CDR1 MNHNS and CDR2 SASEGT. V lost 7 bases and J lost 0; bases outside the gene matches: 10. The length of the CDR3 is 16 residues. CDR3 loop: CASTPTWTGMNTEAFF. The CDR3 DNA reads TGTGCCAGCACCCCGACCTGGACAGGGATGAACACTGAAGCTTTCTTT.

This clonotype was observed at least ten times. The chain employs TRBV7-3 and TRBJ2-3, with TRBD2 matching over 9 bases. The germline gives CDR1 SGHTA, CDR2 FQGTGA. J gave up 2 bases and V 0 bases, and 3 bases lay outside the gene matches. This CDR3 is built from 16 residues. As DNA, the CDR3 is TGTGCCAGCAGCTTAACTAGCGGGAGCTTCACAGATACGCAGTATTTT. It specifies CASSLTSGSFTDTQYF.

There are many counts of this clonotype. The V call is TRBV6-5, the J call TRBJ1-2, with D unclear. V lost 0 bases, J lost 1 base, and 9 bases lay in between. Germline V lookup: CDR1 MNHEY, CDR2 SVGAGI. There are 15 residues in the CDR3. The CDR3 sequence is CASSYSGGLNYGYTF. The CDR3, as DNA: TGTGCCAGCAGTTACTCGGGAGGGCTTAACTATGGCTACACCTTC.